Presented here are 16 T cell receptor beta chains from one specimen sequenced in a study of early T cells in non-severe SARS-CoV-2 infection. TCRdb re-called the 5' RACE reads with MiXCR, one entry per CDR3 protein. The sample contains under 70,000 distinct CDR3 sequences, 5.6% of which appear only once. The sequenced material came from whole blood. These receptors were taken from an adult who was a healthcare worker with PCR-confirmed SARS-CoV-2 infection or an uninfected control (not recorded which).

This clonotype appeared many times. The genes are TRBV24-1 and TRBJ2-4; 10 nucleotides line up with TRBD1. In germline, CDR1 is KGHDR, CDR2 SFDVKD. Trimming cost V 8 bases and J 8 bases; bases outside gene matches: 2. The CDR3 sequence is 12 residues long. CDR3 protein: CATNGTGDIQYF. CDR3 nucleotide sequence: TGTGCCACCAACGGGACAGGGGACATTCAGTACTTC.

This clonotype was detected many times. The gene calls are TRBV29-1 and TRBJ1-2, with 11 bases lining up with TRBD1. The CDR3 extends over 18 amino acids. Per germline, CDR1 SQVTM and CDR2 ANQGSEA. V trimming: 4 bases; J trimming: 3 bases; junction bases outside the gene matches: 16. The CDR3 here is CSVALAMPRTGGDYGYTF. CDR3 nucleotide sequence: TGCAGCGTTGCCCTAGCGATGCCCCGGACAGGGGGCGACTATGGCTACACCTTC.

This clonotype was counted ten times or more. The chain recombines TRBV30 with TRBJ2-2; no reliable D call. Per the germline V gene, CDR1 is GTSNPN and CDR2 is SVGIG (reference sequence). Between the trimmed V and J ends, which lost 1 base and 3 bases, there was a span of 9 bases. The CDR3 sequence is 14 residues long. CDR3 DNA: TGTGCCTGGAGTGGGGCAGGATACACCGGGGAGCTGTTTTTT. Translating gives CAWSGAGYTGELFF.

This clonotype occurred many times. The V call is TRBV11-2, the J call TRBJ2-5, with 10 bases fitting TRBD2. The CDR3 is made up of 16 amino acids. Germline values: CDR1 SGHAT, CDR2 FQNNGV. Unmatched junction bases numbered 11, after V lost 5 bases and J lost 5 bases. This CDR3 reads CASSPGSGGVWETQYF. The CDR3 region has the DNA TGTGCCAGCAGCCCGGGGAGCGGGGGGGTTTGGGAGACCCAGTACTTC.

This clonotype was counted at least ten times. This chain uses TRBV27 with TRBJ2-7; TRBD1 matches at 8 bases. Germline V gene lookup returns CDR1 MNHEY and CDR2 SMNVEV (reference sequence). J lost 3 bases, V lost 6 bases, and 1 base had no gene match. There are 12 residues in the CDR3. The CDR3 nucleotides are TGTGCCAGCAGGACAGGGGTCTACGAGCAGTACTTC. This translates into CASRTGVYEQYF.

This clonotype was detected ten times or more. This chain links TRBV12-3 or TRBV12-4 with TRBJ2-7; TRBD1 is a possible D gene (7 bases). V lost 5 bases and J lost 3, with 11 bases in between. CDR3 size: 13 residues. The CDR3 loop is CASSRQGGYEQYF. The CDR3 bases are TGTGCCAGCAGTCGACAGGGAGGCTACGAGCAGTACTTC.

This clonotype was recorded many times. V usage is TRBV7-2 and J usage is TRBJ2-2; a weak D match, TRBD1 (7 bases). The germline V gene encodes CDR1 SGHTA and CDR2 FQGNSA. The CDR3 totals 16 residues. The ends were cut back, 7 bases at V and 2 bases at J, with 17 bases in the middle. CDR3 protein: CASTDSQGTNTGELFF. CDR3 DNA: TGTGCCAGCACCGACTCACAGGGGACTAACACCGGGGAGCTGTTTTTT.

This clonotype was seen more than once but under ten times. The rearrangement joins TRBV20-1 to TRBJ2-5, with a weak D call TRBD1 (9 bases). V dropped 5 bases and J dropped 5 bases, with 27 bases sitting between them. Germline CDR1 reads DFQATT; CDR2 reads SNEGSKA (reference sequence). This CDR3 contains 17 residues. The CDR3 DNA reads TGCAGTGCTCATCCCCCGCGGGGGGACAGGGCGTCCGAGACCCAGTACTTC. Translating it yields CSAHPPRGDRASETQYF.

This clonotype has at least ten counts. This chain connects TRBV10-1 to TRBJ2-7, with 7 bases fitting TRBD1. Germline values: CDR1 WNHNN, CDR2 SYGVQD (reference sequence). The CDR3 runs 11 residues. V dropped 5 bases and J dropped 6; count of bases not matched to a gene: 1. The CDR3 reads CASSYRGEQYF. CDR3 sequence (DNA): TGCGCCAGCAGTTACAGGGGCGAGCAGTACTTC.

This clonotype was observed many times. The J gene is TRBJ1-5, the V gene TRBV7-8; D gene unclear. V was pared by 4 bases and J by 3 bases, with 16 bases between. Germline assignment: CDR1 SGHVS and CDR2 FQNEAQ. The CDR3 loop spans 16 amino acids. This CDR3 is CASSSAEAGLNQPQHF. The CDR3 DNA sequence: TGTGCCAGCAGCTCCGCCGAGGCAGGACTCAATCAGCCCCAGCATTTT.

This clonotype was detected many times. This sequence joins TRBV27 and TRBJ1-5; tentatively, D is TRBD1 (6 bases). This CDR3 has 16 residues. Trimming took off 5 bases at V and 8 bases at J, with 22 bases between the two ends. In germline, CDR1 is MNHEY, CDR2 SMNVEV (reference sequence). The CDR3 nucleotides are TGTGCCAGCAGTCCTACAAATCTGGGGGGCTTGGAGCCCCAGCATTTT. Protein product: CASSPTNLGGLEPQHF.

This clonotype was counted at least ten times. The chain joins TRBV20-1 to TRBJ2-7; D gene uncertain. This CDR3 has 13 amino acids. Trimming pared 3 bases from V and 3 bases from J, leaving 12 bases between. Germline-derived CDR1 and CDR2 are DFQATT and SNEGSKA (reference sequence). The CDR3 nucleotides read TGCAGTGCTAGGGCCGATACGCTCTACGAGCAGTACTTC. This encodes CSARADTLYEQYF.

This clonotype was recorded many times. The chain couples TRBV2 to TRBJ2-1; 9 bases match TRBD1. The length of the CDR3 is 14 residues. The V segment lost 7 bases and the J segment 7 bases; nucleotides outside the gene matches: 8. From germline, CDR1 is SNHLY and CDR2 FYNNEI. The CDR3 DNA is TGTGCCAGCAAGGGGACAGGGATTTGGAATGAGCAGTTCTTC. Protein: CASKGTGIWNEQFF. Complete variable domain (other parts from reference TRBV2 and TRBJ2-1): EPEVTQTPSHQVTQMGQEVILRCVPISNHLYFYWYRQILGQKVEFLVSFYNNEISEKSEIFDDQFSVERPDGSNFTLKIRSTKLEDSAMYFCASKGTGIWNEQFFGPGTRLTVL.

This clonotype was detected ten times or more. The chain is built from TRBV2 and TRBJ2-1; the match to TRBD1 covers 11 bases. Germline CDR1 and CDR2: SNHLY and FYNNEI. This CDR3 region has 14 residues. The V and J ends lost 7 bases and 2 bases, in that order; junction bases with no gene match: 1. The CDR3 reads CASKGQGAYNEQFF. The CDR3 coding sequence is TGTGCCAGCAAGGGACAGGGGGCCTACAATGAGCAGTTCTTC.

This clonotype was picked up many times. The chain is built from TRBV12-3 or TRBV12-4 and TRBJ1-5; possible D gene TRBD1, 5 bases. CDR3 size: 16 residues. Between the trimmed V and J ends, which lost 3 bases and 2 bases, there was a span of 14 bases. This chain's CDR3 is CASSLVMGRGNQPQHF. The DNA of the CDR3 is TGTGCCAGCAGTTTGGTTATGGGACGGGGCAATCAGCCCCAGCATTTT.

This clonotype was picked up many times. The rearrangement uses TRBV19 and TRBJ1-2; D gene uncertain. Trimming cost V 7 bases and J 2 bases, with 5 bases left between them. The CDR3 is made up of 11 amino acids. Germline V gene lookup returns CDR1 LNHDA and CDR2 SQIVND (reference sequence). The CDR3 region has the DNA TGTGCCAGTATGCGAAACTATGGCTACACCTTC. Translating gives CASMRNYGYTF.